Following are 21 T cell receptor beta chains from one sample sequenced in a study of post-analysis software for immune sequencing data. The library was made from cDNA and included unique molecular identifiers. TCRdb processed the PCR reads anew with MiXCR; each CDR3 protein has one entry. In the table there are roughly 650,000 distinct CDR3 sequences, approximately 59% of which are singletons. No cognate antigen is known for these TCRs. The study, taken as a whole, reports: Controls showed lower frequencies than patients for several TRBV segments, and TRBV5-6, TRBV5-1 and TRBV20-1 were among these.

Material: blood. These receptors were taken from a girl aged 2-10 years with multiple sclerosis.

The V gene is TRBV3-1, the J gene TRBJ2-3, with 8 positions matching TRBD2. Germline V gene data show CDR1 as LGHDT and CDR2 as YNNKEL (reference sequence). With 1 base clipped from V and 4 bases from J, the junction kept 1 base outside the gene matches. CDR3 length: 14 amino acids. CDR3 nucleotides: TGTGCCAGCAGCCAAGGCGGGAGGTCAGATACGCAGTATTTT. It is translated as CASSQGGRSDTQYF.

This clonotype has a handful of counts. CDR3 in amino acids: CASSLAPGQVLRDYTYEQYF. CDR3 in DNA: TGTGCCAGCAGCTTAGCCCCGGGACAGGTCCTCCGGGACTACACCTACGAGCAGTACTTC. The V gene is TRBV7-9, the J gene TRBJ2-7, with a weak D call TRBD1 (8 bases). Per germline, CDR1 SEHNR and CDR2 FQNEAQ (reference sequence). The CDR3 spans 20 residues. Trimming stripped 0 bases from V and 2 bases from J, with 26 bases between.

The V call is TRBV7-2, the J call TRBJ2-4, with 7 bases that match TRBD2. Losses at the gene ends were 5 bases for V and 0 bases for J; bases not matched to a gene: 19. CDR3 length equals 20 residues. Germline V gene sequence: CDR1 SGHTA, CDR2 FQGNSA. The CDR3 reads CASSPRGAGEGPRAKNIQYF. In DNA form, the CDR3 reads TGTGCCAGCAGCCCACGGGGCGCGGGGGAAGGGCCTCGAGCCAAAAACATTCAGTACTTC.

This chain joins TRBV30 and TRBJ2-4; D call uncertain. The germline V gene encodes CDR1 GTSNPN and CDR2 SVGIG (reference sequence). CDR3 length: 13 residues. With 0 bases removed from V and 6 bases from J, the gap between germline ends came to 9 bases. The CDR3: CAWSVGLINIQYF. Written as DNA, the CDR3 is TGTGCCTGGAGTGTAGGCCTCATAAACATTCAGTACTTC.

The rearrangement joins TRBV12-3 or TRBV12-4 to TRBJ1-5; 7 nucleotides match TRBD1. With V trimmed by 6 bases and J by 7 bases, 12 bases remained unmatched. There are 15 residues in the CDR3. CDR3 residues: CASSVNRGTGQPQHF. Here the CDR3 DNA reads TGTGCCAGCAGCGTAAACAGGGGAACGGGGCAGCCCCAGCATTTT.

The chain joins TRBV12-3 or TRBV12-4 to TRBJ2-1; 7 nucleotides line up with TRBD2. CDR3 length equals 16 residues. J gave up 4 bases and V 5 bases, and 11 bases lay outside the gene matches. The CDR3 loop reads CASSVSRGILYNEQFF. CDR3 nucleotide sequence: TGTGCCAGCAGTGTCTCGCGGGGGATCCTTTACAATGAGCAGTTCTTC.

CDR3 sequence reads: CASSSTGTRNEQFF. CDR3 coding DNA: TGTGCCAGCAGCTCAACCGGGACTAGAAATGAGCAGTTCTTC. The rearrangement links TRBV5-6 to TRBJ2-1, with 8 bases that match TRBD2. The CDR3 loop spans 14 amino acids. V lost 3 bases and J lost 7; bases outside the gene matches: 6. Germline V lookup: CDR1 SGHDT, CDR2 YYEEEE.

The chain has TRBV27 and TRBJ2-7; TRBD1 agrees at 12 bases. Germline CDR1 and CDR2: MNHEY and SMNVEV (reference sequence). The CDR3 is 15 amino acids. After removal of 6 bases from V and 6 bases from J, the junction contained 9 bases not matched to a gene. CDR3 sequence reads: CASRRGRDRGPEQYF. CDR3 coding DNA: TGTGCCAGCAGACGAGGCCGGGACAGGGGGCCCGAGCAGTACTTC.

The chain carries TRBV7-2 and TRBJ2-3; D call uncertain. The CDR3 is made up of 12 amino acids. CDR1 is SGHTA and CDR2 is FQGNSA in the germline V gene. V lost 4 bases to trimming and J lost 6 bases, with 8 bases between them. CDR3 bases: TGTGCCAGCAGCTACTATTACGATACGCAGTATTTT. Residues: CASSYYYDTQYF.

CDR3 amino acids: CSVEEGLVGGQFF. The CDR3 DNA is TGCAGCGTTGAAGAAGGTCTAGTGGGGGGGCAGTTCTTC. The chain is built from TRBV29-1 and TRBJ2-1, with TRBD2 as a possible D gene (6 bases). The CDR3 loop spans 13 amino acids. The ends were cut back, 0 bases at V and 12 bases at J, with 15 bases in the middle. Germline values: CDR1 SQVTM, CDR2 ANQGSEA.

Only a few counts were recorded for this clonotype. The chain has TRBV10-3 and TRBJ2-1; 16 bases are shared with TRBD2. The CDR3 is 15 amino acids. J lost 9 bases, V lost 6 bases, and 5 bases had no gene match. The germline CDR1 and CDR2 sequences are ENHRY and SYGVKD. The CDR3 DNA reads TGTGCCATCAGCCCGGGACTAGCGGGGGGGAGTGAGCAGTTCTTC. Protein: CAISPGLAGGSEQFF.

This chain joins TRBV7-2 and TRBJ2-1; D gene ambiguous. This CDR3 has 11 amino acids. Germline loops: CDR1 SGHTA, CDR2 FQGNSA. V was cut by 1 base and J by 9 bases, with 4 bases left in between. CDR3 in amino acids: CASSLVAEQFF. DNA for the CDR3: TGTGCCAGCAGCTTAGTTGCTGAGCAGTTCTTC.

The genes are TRBV10-3 and TRBJ2-5; 14 nucleotides align to TRBD2. Trimming took 6 bases from V and 4 from J; bases not matched to a gene: 4. This CDR3 spans 15 amino acids. The germline CDR1 and CDR2 sequences are ENHRY and SYGVKD. The CDR3 nucleotides are TGTGCCATCAGCCCCGGGACTAGCGGGGGAGAGACCCAGTACTTC. Its translation: CAISPGTSGGETQYF.

This chain joins TRBV29-1 and TRBJ1-2; tentatively, D is TRBD1 (6 bases). V was pared by 6 bases and J by 7 bases, with 15 bases between. The length of the CDR3 is 12 residues. Germline lookup yields CDR1 SQVTM and CDR2 ANQGSEA. The CDR3 protein is CSVGGGSGGYTF. The CDR3 DNA sequence: TGCAGCGTGGGAGGGGGTAGCGGTGGCTACACCTTC.

The chain couples TRBV6-2 or TRBV6-3 to TRBJ1-2; D is unresolved. The CDR3 runs 14 residues. The germline gives CDR1 MNHEY, CDR2 SVGEGT. V shed 6 bases and J shed 5 bases, with 16 bases lying between them. The CDR3 is CASRTAKGIYGYTF. In DNA form, the CDR3 reads TGTGCCAGCAGGACCGCAAAAGGCATATATGGCTACACCTTC.

The chain is built from TRBV29-1 and TRBJ2-3; 7 nucleotides match TRBD1. V was clipped by 2 bases and J by 0 bases; unmatched bases: 8. This CDR3 region has 16 residues. Looked up from germline, CDR1 is SQVTM and CDR2 is ANQGSEA. The CDR3 reads CSVEKGAGSSTDTQYF. The CDR3 nucleotides are TGCAGCGTTGAAAAGGGGGCCGGGTCGAGCACAGATACGCAGTATTTT.

V gene TRBV12-3 or TRBV12-4 combines with J gene TRBJ2-7, with 10 bases lining up with TRBD1. The CDR3 is made up of 13 amino acids. V shed 5 bases and J 6 bases; nucleotides not matched to a gene: 4. CDR3 DNA sequence: TGTGCCAGCAGTGGCCGGACAGGGGGCGAGCAGTACTTC. Amino acids: CASSGRTGGEQYF.

The rearrangement links TRBV7-9 to TRBJ1-4, with a possible D match to TRBD1 (5 bases). The CDR3 is made up of 14 amino acids. The germline V gene encodes CDR1 SEHNR and CDR2 FQNEAQ (reference sequence). Between the trimmed V and J ends, which lost 0 bases and 9 bases, there was a span of 11 bases. The CDR3 nucleotides are TGTGCCAGCAGCTTAGCCCGGGACGGTAAAAAACTGTTTTTT. This gives the protein CASSLARDGKKLFF.

Many counts were recorded for this clonotype. Germline and junction disagree at one end, which may indicate a read error. This chain joins TRBV4-3 and TRBJ1-2, with no clear D. CDR1 and CDR2 from the germline V gene are LGHNA and YSLEER. The CDR3 has 13 amino acids. The CDR3 region is CASSQEGGYGYTF. The CDR3 DNA sequence: TGTGCCAGCAGTCAAGAGGGAGGGTATGGCTACACCTTC.

This chain uses TRBV12-3 or TRBV12-4 with TRBJ2-5; the D gene is possibly TRBD1 (5 bases). The CDR3 loop spans 14 amino acids. The V end was cut by 6 bases, the J end by 11 bases, with 22 bases between. Here the CDR3 reads CASSLSQGGDEQYF. CDR3 bases: TGTGCCAGCAGCCTCTCGCAGGGTGGGGATGAGCAGTACTTC.

The rearrangement links TRBV12-3 or TRBV12-4 to TRBJ1-2; 7 nucleotides agree with TRBD1. V shed 0 bases and J 10 bases; nucleotides not matched to a gene: 14. The CDR3 is made up of 16 amino acids. CDR3 protein: CASSLAPTGRVNDYTF. Written as DNA, the CDR3 is TGTGCCAGCAGTTTAGCTCCGACAGGGCGAGTGAATGACTACACCTTC.